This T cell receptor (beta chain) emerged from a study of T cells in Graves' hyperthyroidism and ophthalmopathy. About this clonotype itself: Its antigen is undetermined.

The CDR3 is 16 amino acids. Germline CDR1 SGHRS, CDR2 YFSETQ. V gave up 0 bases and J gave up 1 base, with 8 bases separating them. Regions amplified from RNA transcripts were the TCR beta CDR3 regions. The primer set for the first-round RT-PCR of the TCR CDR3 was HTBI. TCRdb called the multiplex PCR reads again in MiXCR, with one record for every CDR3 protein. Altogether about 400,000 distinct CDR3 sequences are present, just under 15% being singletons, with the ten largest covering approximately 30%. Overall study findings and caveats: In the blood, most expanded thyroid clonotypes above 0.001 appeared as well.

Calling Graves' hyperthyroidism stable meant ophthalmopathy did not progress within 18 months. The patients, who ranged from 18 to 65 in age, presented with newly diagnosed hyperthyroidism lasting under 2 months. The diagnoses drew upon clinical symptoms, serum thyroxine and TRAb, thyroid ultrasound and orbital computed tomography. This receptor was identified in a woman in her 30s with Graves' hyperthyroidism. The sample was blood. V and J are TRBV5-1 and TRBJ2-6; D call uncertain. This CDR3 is CASSLGEVSGANVLTF. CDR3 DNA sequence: TGCGCCAGCAGCTTGGGCGAGGTTTCTGGGGCCAACGTCCTGACTTTC.